This T cell receptor (beta chain) was identified in a study of OX40 agonist ivuxolimab in advanced cancers. Study summary: About 40% of patients had received prior checkpoint inhibitor therapy. Whole-study findings and limits: The mean number of expanded clones was higher in CD8+ T cells than in CD4+. Nonresponders, in some cases, also had low normalized T-cell clonal expansion.

V lost 5 bases, J lost 6 bases, and 3 bases stayed unmatched. The CDR3 contains 13 residues. Germline V CDR1 and CDR2: LNHDA, SQIVND (reference sequence). Points on this clone: As yet, its antigen is unknown.

Profiled with immunoSEQ multiplex PCR; TCRdb holds only in-frame clones, not every one. This table holds roughly 74,000 clones, around 92% found once. The sequencing here drew on CD4+ or CD8+ T cells sorted from blood, taken in a trial of the OX40 agonist ivuxolimab. The receptor comes from an adult with an advanced solid tumor such as melanoma, head and neck, liver or kidney cancer. J is TRBJ2-3 and V is TRBV19; 9 nucleotides agree with TRBD1. CDR3: CASSLTGGDTQYF. The CDR3 DNA follows: TGTGCCAGTAGTCTCACAGGGGGCGATACGCAGTATTTT.